This TCR beta chain was profiled in a study of vaccination effects on CD4 cells after COVID-19. Study as a whole: Two doses of either BNT162b2 or mRNA-1273 were given to each participant.

Study conclusions and caveats: Healthy vaccine recipients' vaccine-induced clones were almost all SARS-CoV-2 mono-reactive. Among infection- and vaccine-induced clones, marked clonal contraction occurred late after vaccination.

Before sequencing took place, the ViraFEST assay used viral peptide pools to expand antigen-specific CD4+ T cells. Having been cultured for ten to eleven days, the cells underwent CD4+ T cell isolation. Having tested negative for nucleocapsid antibodies, the vaccine recipients showed no prior SARS-CoV-2 infection. PBMC cultures contained two million cells per well, approximately 10 IU/ml IL-2 and 10 ug/ml peptides. The assay was immunoSEQ multiplex PCR, and TCRdb's table has in-frame clones only and misses some. The repertoire holds approximately 50,000 clones, with approximately 75% as singletons. V dropped 1 base and J dropped 13; count of bases not matched to a gene: 3. In germline, CDR1 is SGHNT, CDR2 YYREEE (reference sequence). The CDR3 totals 12 residues. In its sample, this clone was seen a few times. Its target is unknown.

The sequencing here drew on CD4+ T cells from PBMCs cultured with HCoV-OC43 spike peptides, taken before COVID-19 vaccination. The sample's subset: HCoV-OC43 spike overlapping peptide pool stimulation. This sequence joins TRBV5-4 and TRBJ1-4, with TRBD1 matching 8 bases. The origin of this receptor is a human donor who received a COVID-19 vaccine. The CDR3 nucleotides are TGTGCCAGCAGCTTGACAGGGGGACGACTGTTTTTT. Protein product: CASSLTGGRLFF.